The 22 T cell receptor beta chains listed next were all sequenced from one sample in a study of blood T cell repertoires in COVID-19. Using immunoSEQ multiplex PCR, the repertoire was profiled, and TCRdb retains in-frame clones only, with some absent. The sample consists of under 300,000 clones, less than 85% of them appearing once. The sequencing sample was made of peripheral blood. Receptor source: a human donor with COVID-19, enrolled during active disease. The donor label of this sample is uncertain.

This clone was counted a single time. The chain employs TRBV7-3 and TRBJ2-5, with TRBD2 matching over 8 bases. CDR3 length: 15 amino acids. Trimming removed 5 bases from V and 2 bases from J; junction bases left unmatched: 7. CDR1 and CDR2 from the germline V gene are SGHTA and FQGTGA. The CDR3 bases are TGTGCCAGCAGCGTCTCGACTAGCGTTCAAGAGACCCAGTACTTC. Residues: CASSVSTSVQETQYF.

This clone has only a few counts. V is TRBV12-3 or TRBV12-4 and J is TRBJ1-1; D not resolved. Deletions cut 7 bases from V and 1 base from J, with 10 bases between. CDR3 length: 13 amino acids. CDR3 bases: TGTGCCAGCACCCTACTTAGGAACACTGAAGCTTTCTTT. This sequence encodes CASTLLRNTEAFF.

This rearrangement joins TRBV30 to TRBJ2-5; TRBD2 agrees at 9 bases. Germline values: CDR1 GTSNPN, CDR2 SVGIG (reference sequence). The CDR3 is 15 residues long. The junction had 7 bases not matched to a gene; V was cut back by 4 bases and J by 1 base. The DNA of the CDR3 is TGTGCCTGGACTAGCGGGAATGGTGGCCAAGAGACCCAGTACTTC. Protein product: CAWTSGNGGQETQYF.

This clone has only one observation. The gene calls are TRBV6-1 and TRBJ1-5; D remains ambiguous. Trimming took 2 bases from V and 3 from J, leaving 11 bases between them. The CDR3 consists of 15 residues. Per the germline V gene, CDR1 is MNHNS and CDR2 is SASEGT. CDR3 DNA sequence: TGTGCCAGCAGTGAAAATTTGTCCTACAATCAGCCCCAGCATTTT. Its translation is CASSENLSYNQPQHF.

The chain employs TRBV9 and TRBJ2-3, with 14 bases fitting TRBD2. The CDR3 contains 15 residues. V trimming: 3 bases; J trimming: 4 bases; junction bases outside the gene matches: 1. In germline, CDR1 is SGDLS, CDR2 YYNGEE. CDR3 coding DNA: TGTGCCAGCAGCGGACTAGCGGGAGGGGCAGATACGCAGTATTTT. Translated, it gives CASSGLAGGADTQYF. Filled out from reference TRBV9 and TRBJ2-3, the complete variable domain reads DSGVTQTPKHLITATGQRVTLRCSPRSGDLSVYWYQQSLDQGLQFLIQYYNGEERAKGNILERFSAQQFPDLHSELNLSSLELGDSALYFCASSGLAGGADTQYFGPGTRLTVL.

V gene TRBV28 combines with J gene TRBJ2-3; 14 positions match TRBD2. The germline V gene has CDR1 MDHEN and CDR2 SYDVKM. With 4 bases clipped from V and 5 bases from J, the junction kept 5 bases outside the gene matches. The CDR3 is 16 residues long. The CDR3 DNA reads TGTGCCAGCAGTTGGGGACTAGCGGGAGAGATAGATACGCAGTATTTT. It yields the protein CASSWGLAGEIDTQYF.

This clone was observed a few times. The chain recombines TRBV15 with TRBJ1-2; D not certain. With 0 bases removed from V and 6 bases from J, the gap between germline ends came to 11 bases. CDR3 length: 14 residues. The V gene's germline CDR1 is LNHNV and CDR2 YYDKDF (reference sequence). The CDR3 is CATSRDLTGNGYTF. The CDR3 DNA sequence: TGTGCCACCAGCAGAGATCTCACGGGGAATGGCTACACCTTC.

CDR3 residues: CASSPTGAGSPLHF. The DNA of the CDR3 is TGTGCCAGCAGCCCCACAGGGGCCGGCTCACCCCTCCACTTT. The chain links TRBV2 to TRBJ1-6, with 7 bases that match TRBD1. Looked up from germline, CDR1 is SNHLY and CDR2 is FYNNEI. The CDR3 runs to 14 residues. V shed 6 bases and J 10 bases; nucleotides not matched to a gene: 9.

This clone appeared a single time. This chain links TRBV29-1 with TRBJ2-7; 7 bases agree with TRBD1. Germline loops: CDR1 SQVTM, CDR2 ANQGSEA. The CDR3 loop spans 15 amino acids. V lost 2 bases to trimming and J lost 4 bases; unmatched junction nucleotides: 11. The CDR3 nucleotides are TGCAGCGTTGAATTCCGACAGGGCGGCCCTTACGAGCAGTACTTC. It is translated as CSVEFRQGGPYEQYF.

This clone has only one observation. The chain couples TRBV28 to TRBJ1-4, with unresolved D. Germline V lookup: CDR1 MDHEN, CDR2 SYDVKM. The CDR3 is made up of 15 amino acids. The ends were cut back, 8 bases at V and 2 bases at J, with 15 bases in the middle. This chain's CDR3 is CASGGTRLTNEKLFF. CDR3 DNA: TGTGCCAGCGGAGGAACCCGGCTCACTAATGAAAAACTGTTTTTT.

The chain uses TRBV18 and TRBJ2-1; D is undetermined. Germline V gives CDR1 KGHSH, CDR2 LQKENI. This CDR3 has 15 residues. The V gene lost 5 bases and the J gene lost 0 bases, with 11 bases spanning the gap. DNA of the CDR3: TGTGCCAGCTCAGAATCCCGAGACTCCTACAATGAGCAGTTCTTC. Amino acids: CASSESRDSYNEQFF.

The V call is TRBV5-1, the J call TRBJ2-1; the match to TRBD2 covers 11 bases. The CDR3 runs to 14 residues. V was clipped by 2 bases and J by 7 bases; unmatched bases: 2. CDR1 is SGHRS and CDR2 is YFSETQ in the germline V gene. As DNA, the CDR3 is TGCGCCAGCAGCTTTACTAGCGGGAGTAATGAGCAGTTCTTC. As protein: CASSFTSGSNEQFF.

The chain joins TRBV30 to TRBJ2-7; 7 nucleotides agree with TRBD1. The CDR3 consists of 16 residues. V was clipped by 3 bases and J by 2 bases; unmatched bases: 13. Germline V gene lookup returns CDR1 GTSNPN and CDR2 SVGIG (reference sequence). This CDR3 is CAWRGAQGIIAYEQYF. CDR3 nucleotides: TGTGCCTGGAGGGGGGCACAGGGGATAATCGCCTACGAGCAGTACTTC.

The rearrangement uses TRBV7-8 and TRBJ2-1; no firm D call. Per the germline V gene, CDR1 is SGHVS and CDR2 is FQNEAQ. The V and J ends lost 6 bases and 4 bases respectively, with 13 bases between them. The CDR3 spans 14 residues. The CDR3 DNA sequence: TGTGCCAGCAGTCAAAGAAACGCGTACAATGAGCAGTTCTTC. Translating gives CASSQRNAYNEQFF.

The J gene is TRBJ2-5, the V gene TRBV4-2; D perhaps matches TRBD1 (5 bases). The germline gives CDR1 LGHNA, CDR2 YNFKEQ. Between the trimmed V and J ends, which lost 0 bases and 4 bases, there was a span of 12 bases. The CDR3 totals 15 residues. The DNA of the CDR3 is TGTGCCAGCAGCCAAGATGGACACTCGGGAGAGACCCAGTACTTC. It translates to CASSQDGHSGETQYF.

The chain recombines TRBV24-1 with TRBJ2-5; TRBD1 agrees at 10 bases. CDR1 is KGHDR and CDR2 is SFDVKD in the germline V gene. Trimming removed 5 bases from V and 3 bases from J; junction bases left unmatched: 8. There are 16 residues in the CDR3. This chain's CDR3 is CATSGASGTGEETQYF. The CDR3 DNA reads as TGTGCCACCAGTGGCGCCTCCGGGACAGGGGAAGAGACCCAGTACTTC.

The chain employs TRBV18 and TRBJ2-1; D is perhaps TRBD2 (6 bases). The V gene's germline CDR1 is KGHSH and CDR2 LQKENI. The CDR3 is made up of 17 amino acids. The V gene lost 3 bases and the J gene lost 2 bases, with 17 bases spanning the gap. The CDR3 loop reads CASSPLTSRRTYNEQFF. The DNA for the CDR3 is TGTGCCAGCTCACCTCTAACTAGCAGGAGGACCTACAATGAGCAGTTCTTC.

V gene TRBV19 combines with J gene TRBJ1-5, with a possible D match to TRBD1 (6 bases). Trimming stripped 5 bases from V and 3 bases from J, with 14 bases between. CDR3 size: 15 residues. Germline assignment: CDR1 LNHDA and CDR2 SQIVND (reference sequence). As DNA, the CDR3 is TGTGCCAGTAGTCCCCTCCGGGACAACAATCAGCCCCAGCATTTT. Its translation is CASSPLRDNNQPQHF.

The chain combines TRBV19 with TRBJ2-1; 7 nucleotides line up with TRBD2. This CDR3 has 16 residues. Germline V gene lookup returns CDR1 LNHDA and CDR2 SQIVND (reference sequence). The V gene end was trimmed by 6 bases and the J gene end by 7 bases; junction bases not matched to a gene: 15. DNA for the CDR3: TGTGCCAGTAGCCCCCGACTTGGGCGGGGAGGGAATGAGCAGTTCTTC. Its translation is CASSPRLGRGGNEQFF.

V and J are TRBV4-3 and TRBJ2-6, with D possibly TRBD2 on 6 matching bases. The CDR3 extends over 16 amino acids. Trimming cost V 0 bases and J 0 bases, with 6 bases left between them. Germline loops: CDR1 LGHNA, CDR2 YSLEER. The CDR3 DNA follows: TGCGCCAGCAGCCAAGAGGGACTCTCTGGGGCCAACGTCCTGACTTTC. This codes for CASSQEGLSGANVLTF.

Regarding this clone: Other DNA sequences from this sample encode an identical CDR3 as well. This sequence joins TRBV5-1 and TRBJ1-2; 7 bases are shared with TRBD1. The germline gives CDR1 SGHRS, CDR2 YFSETQ. Trimming took 2 bases from V and 2 from J; bases not matched to a gene: 3. This CDR3 has 14 residues. The DNA of the CDR3 is TGCGCCAGCAGCTTCGGGACAGCGAACTATGGCTACACCTTC. The encoded protein is CASSFGTANYGYTF.

This sequence joins TRBV5-1 and TRBJ1-3, with D perhaps TRBD1 (6 bases). V was clipped by 0 bases and J by 0 bases, with 10 bases between them. The CDR3 covers 16 residues. CDR1 is SGHRS and CDR2 is YFSETQ in the germline V gene. The CDR3 loop is CASSLETGSSGNTIYF. The DNA of the CDR3 is TGCGCCAGCAGCTTGGAGACAGGATCCTCTGGAAACACCATATATTTT.